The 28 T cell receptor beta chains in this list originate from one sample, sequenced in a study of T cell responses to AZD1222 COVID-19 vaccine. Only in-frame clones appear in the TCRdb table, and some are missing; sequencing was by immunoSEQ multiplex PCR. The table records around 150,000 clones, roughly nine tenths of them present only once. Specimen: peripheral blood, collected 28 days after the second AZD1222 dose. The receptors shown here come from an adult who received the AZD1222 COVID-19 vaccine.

This CDR3 is CASSFRSELRPGNTIYF. DNA of the CDR3: TGTGCCAGCAGCTTTCGTTCCGAGTTAAGGCCCGGAAACACCATATATTTT. This chain joins TRBV7-8 and TRBJ1-3, with no clear D. V was shortened by 3 bases and J by 4 bases, with 19 bases between the two germline ends. The CDR3 spans 17 residues. CDR1 is SGHVS, CDR2 FQNEAQ, per germline.

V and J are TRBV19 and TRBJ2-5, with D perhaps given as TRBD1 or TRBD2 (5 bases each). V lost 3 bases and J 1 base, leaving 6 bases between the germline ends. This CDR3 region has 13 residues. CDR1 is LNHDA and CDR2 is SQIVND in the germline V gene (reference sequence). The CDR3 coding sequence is TGTGCCAGTAGTATTGGGGGCCAAGAGACCCAGTACTTC. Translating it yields CASSIGGQETQYF.

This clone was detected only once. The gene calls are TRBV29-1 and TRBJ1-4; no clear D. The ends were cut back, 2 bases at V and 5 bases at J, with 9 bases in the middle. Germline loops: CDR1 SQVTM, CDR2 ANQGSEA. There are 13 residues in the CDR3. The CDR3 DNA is TGCAGCGTTGAATCGGACGCAAATGAAAAACTGTTTTTT. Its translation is CSVESDANEKLFF.

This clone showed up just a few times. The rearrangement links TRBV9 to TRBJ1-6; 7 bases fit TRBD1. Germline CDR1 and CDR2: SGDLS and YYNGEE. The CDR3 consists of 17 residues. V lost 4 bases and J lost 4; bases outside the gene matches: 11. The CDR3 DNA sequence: TGTGCCAGCAGCCCATACAGGGGAGGTGTTTATAATTCACCCCTCCACTTT. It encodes CASSPYRGGVYNSPLHF. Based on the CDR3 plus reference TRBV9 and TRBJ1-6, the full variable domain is DSGVTQTPKHLITATGQRVTLRCSPRSGDLSVYWYQQSLDQGLQFLIQYYNGEERAKGNILERFSAQQFPDLHSELNLSSLELGDSALYFCASSPYRGGVYNSPLHFGNGTRLTVT.

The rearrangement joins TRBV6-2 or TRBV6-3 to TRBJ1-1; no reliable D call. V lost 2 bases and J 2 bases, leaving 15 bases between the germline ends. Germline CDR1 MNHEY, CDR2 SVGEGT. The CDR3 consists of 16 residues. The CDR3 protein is CASSYTARTINTEAFF. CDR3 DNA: TGTGCCAGCAGTTACACGGCCAGAACTATCAACACTGAAGCTTTCTTT.

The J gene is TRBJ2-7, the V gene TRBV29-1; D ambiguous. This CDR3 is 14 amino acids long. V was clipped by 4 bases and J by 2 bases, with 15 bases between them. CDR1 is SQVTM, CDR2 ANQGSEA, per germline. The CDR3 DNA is TGCAGCGTTGTTTGGGCAGGCCTTCCCTACGAGCAGTACTTC. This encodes CSVVWAGLPYEQYF.

CDR3 in amino acids: CASSQVGAENGYTF. The CDR3, as DNA: TGTGCCAGCAGCCAAGTAGGAGCCGAGAATGGCTACACCTTC. This chain uses TRBV3-1 (or the pseudogene TRBV3-2) with TRBJ1-2, with no clear D. In germline, CDR1 is LGHDT, CDR2 YNNKEL (reference sequence). The CDR3 is made up of 14 amino acids. V gave up 1 base and J gave up 6 bases, with 12 bases separating them.

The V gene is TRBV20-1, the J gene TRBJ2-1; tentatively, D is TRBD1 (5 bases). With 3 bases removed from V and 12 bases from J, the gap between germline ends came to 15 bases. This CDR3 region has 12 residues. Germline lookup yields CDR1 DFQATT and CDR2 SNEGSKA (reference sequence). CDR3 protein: CSASTALQGQFF. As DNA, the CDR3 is TGCAGTGCTAGTACCGCCCTTCAGGGGCAGTTCTTC.

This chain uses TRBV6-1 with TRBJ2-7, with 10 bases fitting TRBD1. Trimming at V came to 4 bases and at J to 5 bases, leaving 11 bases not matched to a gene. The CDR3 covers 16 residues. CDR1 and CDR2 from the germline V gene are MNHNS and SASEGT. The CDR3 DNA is TGTGCCAGCAGTGCGCCTCCGGGACAGGGGAACGACGAGCAGTACTTC. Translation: CASSAPPGQGNDEQYF.

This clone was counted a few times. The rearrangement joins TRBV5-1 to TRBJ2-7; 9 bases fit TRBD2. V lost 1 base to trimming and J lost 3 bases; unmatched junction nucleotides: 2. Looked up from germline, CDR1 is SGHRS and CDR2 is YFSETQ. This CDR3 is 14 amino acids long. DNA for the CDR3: TGCGCCAGCAGCTTGAAACTAGCGGGCTACGAGCAGTACTTC. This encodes CASSLKLAGYEQYF.

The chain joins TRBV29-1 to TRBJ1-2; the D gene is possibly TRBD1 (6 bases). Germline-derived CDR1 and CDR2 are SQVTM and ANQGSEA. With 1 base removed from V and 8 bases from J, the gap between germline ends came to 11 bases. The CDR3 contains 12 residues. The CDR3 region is CSVEVGRGGYTF. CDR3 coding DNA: TGCAGCGTTGAAGTGGGCAGGGGCGGCTACACCTTC.

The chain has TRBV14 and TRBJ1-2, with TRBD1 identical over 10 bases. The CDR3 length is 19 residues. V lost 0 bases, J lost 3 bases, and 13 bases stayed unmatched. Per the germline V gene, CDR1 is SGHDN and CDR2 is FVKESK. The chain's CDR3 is CASSQEPRDRGDLYYGYTF. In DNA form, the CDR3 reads TGTGCCAGCAGCCAAGAACCTAGGGACAGGGGAGATCTTTACTATGGCTACACCTTC.

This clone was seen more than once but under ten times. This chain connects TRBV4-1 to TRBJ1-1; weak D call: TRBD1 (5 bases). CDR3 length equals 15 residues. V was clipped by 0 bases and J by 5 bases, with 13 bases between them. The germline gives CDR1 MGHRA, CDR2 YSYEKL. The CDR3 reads CASSQEVGPKTEAFF. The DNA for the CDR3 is TGCGCCAGCAGCCAAGAAGTGGGGCCAAAGACTGAAGCTTTCTTT.

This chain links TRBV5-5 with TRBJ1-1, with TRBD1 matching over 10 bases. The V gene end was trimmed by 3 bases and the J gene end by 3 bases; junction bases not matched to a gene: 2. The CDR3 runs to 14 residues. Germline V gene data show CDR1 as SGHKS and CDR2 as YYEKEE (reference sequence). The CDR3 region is CASSWDRGYTEAFF. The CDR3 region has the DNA TGTGCCAGCAGCTGGGACAGGGGCTACACTGAAGCTTTCTTT.

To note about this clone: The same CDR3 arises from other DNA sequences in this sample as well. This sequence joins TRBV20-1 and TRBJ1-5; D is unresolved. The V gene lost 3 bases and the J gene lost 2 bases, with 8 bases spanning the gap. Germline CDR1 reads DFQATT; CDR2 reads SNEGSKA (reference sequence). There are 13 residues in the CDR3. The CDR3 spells CSASSGGNQPQHF. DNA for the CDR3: TGCAGTGCTAGTAGCGGGGGCAATCAGCCCCAGCATTTT.

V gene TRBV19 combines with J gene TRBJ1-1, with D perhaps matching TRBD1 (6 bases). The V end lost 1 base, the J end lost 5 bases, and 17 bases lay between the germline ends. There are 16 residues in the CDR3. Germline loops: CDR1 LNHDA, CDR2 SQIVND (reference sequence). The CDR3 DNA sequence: TGTGCCAGTAGTATAGTCCCGGGACAAGTTCGTACTGAAGCTTTCTTT. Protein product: CASSIVPGQVRTEAFF.

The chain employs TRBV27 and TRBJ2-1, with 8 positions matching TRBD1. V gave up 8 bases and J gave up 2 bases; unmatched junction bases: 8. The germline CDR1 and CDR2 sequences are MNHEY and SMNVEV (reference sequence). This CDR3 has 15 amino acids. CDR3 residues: CASRTGTGAYNEQFF. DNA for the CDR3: TGTGCCAGCCGAACAGGGACAGGAGCCTACAATGAGCAGTTCTTC.

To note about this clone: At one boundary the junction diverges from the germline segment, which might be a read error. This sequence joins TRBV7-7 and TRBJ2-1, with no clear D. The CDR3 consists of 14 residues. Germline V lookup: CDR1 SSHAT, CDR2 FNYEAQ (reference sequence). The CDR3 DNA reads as TGTGCTAGCAGCTTAATGGGGAATTACAATGAGCAGTTCTTC. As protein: CASSLMGNYNEQFF.

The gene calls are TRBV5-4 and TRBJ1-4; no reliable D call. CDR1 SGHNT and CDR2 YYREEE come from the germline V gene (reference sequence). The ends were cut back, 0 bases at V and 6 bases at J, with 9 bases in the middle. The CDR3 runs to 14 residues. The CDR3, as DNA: TGTGCCAGCAGCTTGGGGATGCGGGATGAAAAACTGTTTTTT. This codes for CASSLGMRDEKLFF.

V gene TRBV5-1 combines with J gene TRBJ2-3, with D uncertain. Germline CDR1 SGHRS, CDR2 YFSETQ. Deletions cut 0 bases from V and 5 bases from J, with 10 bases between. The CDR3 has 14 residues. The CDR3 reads CASSLVSLEDTQYF. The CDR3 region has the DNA TGCGCCAGCAGCTTGGTGTCTCTAGAAGATACGCAGTATTTT.

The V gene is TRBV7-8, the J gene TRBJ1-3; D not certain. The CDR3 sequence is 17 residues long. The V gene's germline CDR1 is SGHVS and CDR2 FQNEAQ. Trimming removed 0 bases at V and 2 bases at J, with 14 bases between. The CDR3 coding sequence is TGTGCCAGCAGCTTAGCCGTAAAACACCTACCTGGAAACACCATATATTTT. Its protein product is CASSLAVKHLPGNTIYF.

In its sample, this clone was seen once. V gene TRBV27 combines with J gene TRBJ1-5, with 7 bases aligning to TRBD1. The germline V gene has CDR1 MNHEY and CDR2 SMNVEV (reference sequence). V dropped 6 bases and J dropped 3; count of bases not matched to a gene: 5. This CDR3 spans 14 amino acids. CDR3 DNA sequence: TGTGCCAGCAGGGAACAGGGGAACAATCAGCCCCAGCATTTT. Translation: CASREQGNNQPQHF.

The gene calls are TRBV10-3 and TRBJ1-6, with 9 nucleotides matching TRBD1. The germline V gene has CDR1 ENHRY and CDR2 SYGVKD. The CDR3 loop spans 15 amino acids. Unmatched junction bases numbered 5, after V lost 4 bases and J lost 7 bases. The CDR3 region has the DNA TGTGCCATCAGTGCCCGACAGGGGGGCAATTCACCCCTCCACTTT. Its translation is CAISARQGGNSPLHF.

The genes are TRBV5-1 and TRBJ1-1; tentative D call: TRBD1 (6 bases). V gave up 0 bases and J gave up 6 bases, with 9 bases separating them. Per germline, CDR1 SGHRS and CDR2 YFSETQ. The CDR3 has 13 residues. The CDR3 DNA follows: TGCGCCAGCAGCTTGGCACAGGGCTCTGAAGCTTTCTTT. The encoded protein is CASSLAQGSEAFF.

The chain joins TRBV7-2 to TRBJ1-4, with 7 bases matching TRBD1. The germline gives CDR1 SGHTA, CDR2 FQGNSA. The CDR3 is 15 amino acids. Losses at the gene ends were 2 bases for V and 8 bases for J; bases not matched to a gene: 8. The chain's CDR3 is CASSLWTGRGEKLFF. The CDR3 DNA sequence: TGTGCCAGCAGCTTATGGACAGGCCGAGGGGAAAAACTGTTTTTT.

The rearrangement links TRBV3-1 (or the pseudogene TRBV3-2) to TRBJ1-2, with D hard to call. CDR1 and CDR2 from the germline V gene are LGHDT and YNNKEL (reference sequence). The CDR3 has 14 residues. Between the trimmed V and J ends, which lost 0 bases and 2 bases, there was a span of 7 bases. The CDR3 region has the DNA TGTGCCAGCAGCCAAGATGGGGTGAACTATGGCTACACCTTC. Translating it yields CASSQDGVNYGYTF.

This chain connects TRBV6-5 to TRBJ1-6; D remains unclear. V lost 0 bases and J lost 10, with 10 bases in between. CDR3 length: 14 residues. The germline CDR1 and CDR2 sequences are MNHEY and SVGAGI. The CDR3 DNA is TGTGCCAGCAGTTACTCGGGGAAGGAGTCACCCCTCCACTTT. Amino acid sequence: CASSYSGKESPLHF.

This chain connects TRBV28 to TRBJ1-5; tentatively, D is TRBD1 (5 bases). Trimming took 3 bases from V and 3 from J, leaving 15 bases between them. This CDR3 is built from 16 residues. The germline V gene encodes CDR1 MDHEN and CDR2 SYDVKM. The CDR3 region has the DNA TGTGCCAGCAGTTTGACAGTCTACCCTGACAATCAGCCCCAGCATTTT. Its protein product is CASSLTVYPDNQPQHF.